One and the same sample provided the 14 T cell receptor beta chains below, sequenced in a study of T cell changes during pregnancy in multiple sclerosis. The assay was immunoSEQ multiplex PCR, and TCRdb's table has in-frame clones only and misses some. The data show more than 55,000 clones, 80% to 95% seen once. Material: peripheral blood, obtained in the third trimester of pregnancy. Source of these receptors: a female donor in good health, enrolled as a control in a pregnancy study.

V gene TRBV19 combines with J gene TRBJ2-1; 8 positions agree with TRBD2. The germline V gene encodes CDR1 LNHDA and CDR2 SQIVND (reference sequence). The ends lost 4 bases at V and 0 bases at J; junction bases unmatched: 5. The CDR3 covers 16 residues. This CDR3 is CASSTRGGSSYNEQFF. The CDR3 DNA reads TGTGCCAGTAGTACCCGGGGGGGGAGCTCCTACAATGAGCAGTTCTTC.

In DNA form, the CDR3 reads TGTGCCAGTAGTTCGTCCCGCGCCCTCACAGATACGCAGTATTTT. Translation: CASSSSRALTDTQYF. The genes are TRBV19 and TRBJ2-3; D is unresolved. V dropped 5 bases and J dropped 2 bases, with 14 bases sitting between them. There are 15 residues in the CDR3. Per the germline V gene, CDR1 is LNHDA and CDR2 is SQIVND (reference sequence).

The chain combines TRBV27 with TRBJ2-5, with D possibly matching TRBD1 (5 bases). The V end lost 3 bases, the J end lost 5 bases, and 10 bases lay between the germline ends. This CDR3 comprises 13 residues. Germline CDR1 reads MNHEY; CDR2 reads SMNVEV (reference sequence). The CDR3 spells CASSLGWGETQYF. CDR3 bases: TGTGCCAGCAGTTTGGGCTGGGGCGAGACCCAGTACTTC.

The chain links TRBV5-6 to TRBJ1-1; tentative D call: TRBD1 (5 bases). Trimming took off 0 bases at V and 3 bases at J, with 9 bases between the two ends. This CDR3 has 14 residues. CDR1 SGHDT and CDR2 YYEEEE come from the germline V gene. The CDR3: CASSLVATDTEAFF. CDR3 nucleotide sequence: TGTGCCAGCAGCTTGGTTGCGACAGACACTGAAGCTTTCTTT.

The chain recombines TRBV21-1 with TRBJ1-1; no DNA check was done on the table's D call, TRBD1. TRBV21-1 is termed a pseudogene. CDR3 size: 14 residues. The CDR3 region is CASSTPGQGSKTFF. The CDR3 DNA sequence: TGTGCCAGCAGCACGCCGGGACAGGGCTCGAAGACTTTCTTT.

V is TRBV6-5 and J is TRBJ2-7; TRBD1 matches 9 bases. V was clipped by 5 bases and J by 2 bases; unmatched bases: 7. Germline CDR1 MNHEY, CDR2 SVGAGI. This CDR3 spans 15 amino acids. The CDR3 DNA reads as TGTGCCAGCAGTCGCGGGACAGGGTTACCCTACGAGCAGTACTTC. This translates into CASSRGTGLPYEQYF.

The V and J genes are TRBV27 and TRBJ1-1; 11 bases line up with TRBD1. J gave up 4 bases and V 6 bases, and 4 bases lay outside the gene matches. Germline assignment: CDR1 MNHEY and CDR2 SMNVEV (reference sequence). The length of the CDR3 is 14 residues. The CDR3 sequence is CASRRGTGGTEAFF. The CDR3 DNA follows: TGTGCCAGCAGACGAGGGACAGGGGGCACTGAAGCTTTCTTT.

This clone appeared a single time. The chain joins TRBV4-2 to TRBJ2-4; 8 bases are shared with TRBD2. CDR1 LGHNA and CDR2 YNFKEQ come from the germline V gene. The CDR3 extends over 21 amino acids. V lost 8 bases, J lost 0 bases, and 24 bases stayed unmatched. CDR3 nucleotides: TGTGCCAGCGGCCCGCTGTCTGACAGAACGTCTAGCGGGTTAGCCAAAAACATTCAGTACTTC. Amino acids: CASGPLSDRTSSGLAKNIQYF.

The chain joins TRBV7-8 to TRBJ1-2; D gene unclear. V lost 0 bases, J lost 1 base, and 12 bases lay in between. Germline V gene lookup returns CDR1 SGHVS and CDR2 FQNEAQ. There are 16 residues in the CDR3. CDR3 bases: TGTGCCAGCAGCTTAGCGGTACAGCAAATTAACTATGGCTACACCTTC. As protein: CASSLAVQQINYGYTF. Full variable domain (remainder filled in from reference TRBV7-8 and TRBJ1-2): GAGVSQSPRYKVAKRGQDVALRCDPISGHVSLFWYQQALGQGPEFLTYFQNEAQLDKSGLPSDRFFAERPEGSVSTLKIQRTQQEDSAVYLCASSLAVQQINYGYTFGSGTRLTVV.

This chain uses TRBV30 with TRBJ2-1; TRBD2 is a possible D gene (5 bases). Germline values: CDR1 GTSNPN, CDR2 SVGIG (reference sequence). The CDR3 extends over 12 amino acids. Between the trimmed V and J ends, which lost 3 bases and 12 bases, there was a span of 15 bases. The DNA for the CDR3 is TGTGCCTGGAGAGCCCCCCCCGCGGGGCAGTTCTTC. Its protein is CAWRAPPAGQFF.

The chain combines TRBV4-1 with TRBJ2-1; 7 positions agree with TRBD2. V was clipped by 0 bases and J by 4 bases; unmatched bases: 6. The germline CDR1 and CDR2 sequences are MGHRA and YSYEKL. This CDR3 region has 16 residues. The CDR3 here is CASSQDSSGVYNEQFF. DNA for the CDR3: TGCGCCAGCAGCCAAGACTCCAGCGGGGTATACAATGAGCAGTTCTTC.

The rearrangement joins TRBV11-2 to TRBJ2-7; D remains ambiguous. With 5 bases removed from V and 2 bases from J, the gap between germline ends came to 10 bases. CDR1 is SGHAT and CDR2 is FQNNGV in the germline V gene. CDR3 length equals 13 residues. The CDR3 DNA reads as TGTGCCAGCAGCCCCGGTTACGCCTACGAGCAGTACTTC. The encoded protein is CASSPGYAYEQYF.

The chain couples TRBV6-5 to TRBJ2-3; TRBD1 might be the D (6 bases). This CDR3 region has 14 residues. Per the germline V gene, CDR1 is MNHEY and CDR2 is SVGAGI. The V end was cut by 7 bases, the J end by 4 bases, with 15 bases between. The CDR3 here is CASTQGGRADTQYF. The CDR3 DNA follows: TGTGCCAGCACCCAAGGGGGTCGGGCAGATACGCAGTATTTT.

The chain couples TRBV18 to TRBJ2-6, with D maybe TRBD1 (5 bases). The CDR3 extends over 14 amino acids. Looked up from germline, CDR1 is KGHSH and CDR2 is LQKENI. V gave up 8 bases and J gave up 3 bases, with 11 bases separating them. DNA for the CDR3: TGTGCCAGCGCCAGGGTCGGTGGGGCCAACGTCCTGACTTTC. Encoded protein: CASARVGGANVLTF.